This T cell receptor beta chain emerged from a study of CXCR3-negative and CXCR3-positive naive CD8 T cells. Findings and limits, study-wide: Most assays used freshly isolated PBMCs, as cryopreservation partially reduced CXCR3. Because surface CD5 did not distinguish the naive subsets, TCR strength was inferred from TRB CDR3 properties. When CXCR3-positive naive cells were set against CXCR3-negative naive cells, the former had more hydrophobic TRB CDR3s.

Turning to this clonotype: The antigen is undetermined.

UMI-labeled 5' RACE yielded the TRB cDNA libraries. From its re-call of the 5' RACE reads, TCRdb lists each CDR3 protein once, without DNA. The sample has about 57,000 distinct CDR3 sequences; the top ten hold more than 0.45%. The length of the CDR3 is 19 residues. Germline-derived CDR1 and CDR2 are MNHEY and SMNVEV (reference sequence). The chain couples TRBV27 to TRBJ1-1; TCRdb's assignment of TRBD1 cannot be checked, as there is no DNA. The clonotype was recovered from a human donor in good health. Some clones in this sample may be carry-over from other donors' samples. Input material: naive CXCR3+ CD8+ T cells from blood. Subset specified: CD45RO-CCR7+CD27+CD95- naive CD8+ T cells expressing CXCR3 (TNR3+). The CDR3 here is CASSHIAGTGDGWNTEAFF.